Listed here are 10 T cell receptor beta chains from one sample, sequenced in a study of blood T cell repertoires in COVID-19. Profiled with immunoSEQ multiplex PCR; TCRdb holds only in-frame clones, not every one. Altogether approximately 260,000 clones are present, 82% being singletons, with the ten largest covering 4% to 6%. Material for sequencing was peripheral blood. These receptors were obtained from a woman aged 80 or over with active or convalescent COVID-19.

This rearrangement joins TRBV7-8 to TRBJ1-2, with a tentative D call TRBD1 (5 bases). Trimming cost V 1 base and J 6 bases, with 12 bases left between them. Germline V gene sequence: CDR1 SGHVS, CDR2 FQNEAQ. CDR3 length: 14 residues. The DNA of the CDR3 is TGTGCCAGCAGCTTAGATAGACAGATTAATGGCTACACCTTC. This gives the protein CASSLDRQINGYTF.

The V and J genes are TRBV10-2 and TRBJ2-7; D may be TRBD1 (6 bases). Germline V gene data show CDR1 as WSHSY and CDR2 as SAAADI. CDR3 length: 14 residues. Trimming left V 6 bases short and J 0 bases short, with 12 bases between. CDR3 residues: CASRTGQTSYEQYF. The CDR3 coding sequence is TGCGCCAGCAGGACTGGACAGACCTCCTACGAGCAGTACTTC.

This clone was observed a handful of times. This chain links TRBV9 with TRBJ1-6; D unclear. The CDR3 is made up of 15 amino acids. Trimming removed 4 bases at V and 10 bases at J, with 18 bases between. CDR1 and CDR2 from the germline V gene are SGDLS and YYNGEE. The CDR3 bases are TGTGCCAGCAGCCCAACCCTTGAGTCAGGCTCACCCCTCCACTTT. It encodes CASSPTLESGSPLHF.

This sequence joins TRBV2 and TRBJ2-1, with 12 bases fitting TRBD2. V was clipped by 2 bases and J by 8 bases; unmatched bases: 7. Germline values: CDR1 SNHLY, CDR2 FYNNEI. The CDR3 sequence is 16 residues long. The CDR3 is CASSEFLAGGRDEQFF. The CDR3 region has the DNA TGTGCCAGCAGTGAATTCCTAGCGGGGGGGCGGGATGAGCAGTTCTTC.

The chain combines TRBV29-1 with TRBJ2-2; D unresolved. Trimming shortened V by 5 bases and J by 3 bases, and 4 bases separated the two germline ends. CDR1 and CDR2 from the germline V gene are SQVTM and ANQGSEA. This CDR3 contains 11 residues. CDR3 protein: CSVLYTGELFF. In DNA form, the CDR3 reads TGCAGCGTTCTCTACACCGGGGAGCTGTTTTTT.

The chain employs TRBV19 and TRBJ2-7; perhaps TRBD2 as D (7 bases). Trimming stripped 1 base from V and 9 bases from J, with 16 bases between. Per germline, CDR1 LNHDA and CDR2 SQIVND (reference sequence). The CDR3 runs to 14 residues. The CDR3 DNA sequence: TGTGCCAGTAGTATAGTTGGGGGGGCTACGGGGCAGTACTTC. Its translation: CASSIVGGATGQYF. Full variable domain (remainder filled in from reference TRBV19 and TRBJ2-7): DGGITQSPKYLFRKEGQNVTLSCEQNLNHDAMYWYRQDPGQGLRLIYYSQIVNDFQKGDIAEGYSVSREKKESFPLTVTSAQKNPTAFYLCASSIVGGATGQYFGPGTRLTVT.

The CDR3 is CSVELGGGYTF. The CDR3 DNA follows: TGCAGCGTTGAACTGGGGGGTGGCTACACCTTC. The rearrangement joins TRBV29-1 to TRBJ1-2, with D perhaps matching TRBD1 (5 bases). The CDR3 spans 11 residues. Between the trimmed V and J ends, which lost 2 bases and 7 bases, there was a span of 8 bases. The germline V gene encodes CDR1 SQVTM and CDR2 ANQGSEA. The full variable domain, rest sourced from reference TRBV29-1 and TRBJ1-2, is SAVISQKPSRDICQRGTSLTIQCQVDSQVTMMFWYRQQPGQSLTLIATANQGSEATYESGFVIDKFPISRPNLTFSTLTVSNMSPEDSSIYLCSVELGGGYTFGSGTRLTVV.

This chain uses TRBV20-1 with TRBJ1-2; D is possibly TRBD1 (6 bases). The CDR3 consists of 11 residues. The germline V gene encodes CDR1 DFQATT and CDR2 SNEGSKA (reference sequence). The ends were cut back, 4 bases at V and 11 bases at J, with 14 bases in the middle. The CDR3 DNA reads TGCAGTGCTACTAAGGACAGTCAATACACCTTC. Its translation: CSATKDSQYTF.

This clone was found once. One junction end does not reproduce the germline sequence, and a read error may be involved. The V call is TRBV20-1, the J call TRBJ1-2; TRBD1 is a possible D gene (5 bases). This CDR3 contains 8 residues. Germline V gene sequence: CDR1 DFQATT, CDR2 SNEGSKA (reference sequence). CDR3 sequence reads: CSARAGAF. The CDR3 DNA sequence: TGCAGTGCCAGGGCAGGAGCCTTC.

The CDR3 spells CASSSPTGKGPYNEQFF. The CDR3 bases are TGTGCCAGCAGCTCCCCGACAGGGAAGGGGCCCTACAATGAGCAGTTCTTC. The chain couples TRBV7-2 to TRBJ2-1; TRBD1 matches 7 bases. The CDR3 has 17 residues. J lost 2 bases, V lost 4 bases, and 11 bases had no gene match. Germline assignment: CDR1 SGHTA and CDR2 FQGNSA.